This TCR beta chain was observed in a study of T cells in Graves' hyperthyroidism and ophthalmopathy. In this sample, this clonotype turned up many times. Amplified TCR beta CDR3 regions derived from RNA transcripts. HTBI primers were the set used in a first-round RT-PCR of the TCR CDR3. TCRdb re-derived calls from the multiplex PCR reads in MiXCR, one entry per CDR3 protein. The profile shows about 420,000 distinct CDR3 sequences, around 16% of them singletons. Per the germline V gene, CDR1 is LGHDT and CDR2 is YNNKEL (reference sequence). This CDR3 is built from 14 residues. J lost 2 bases, V lost 4 bases, and 4 bases had no gene match.

This receptor was taken from a woman aged 18-30 years with Graves' hyperthyroidism. Material for sequencing was blood. The chain employs TRBV3-1 and TRBJ1-1, with TRBD1 matching 7 bases. The DNA for the CDR3 is TGTGCCAGCAGCCTGGGACAGATCAACACTGAAGCTTTCTTT. This encodes CASSLGQINTEAFF.